These 5 T cell receptor beta chains originate from one sample sequenced in a study of shared clonotypes between healthy human individuals. Terminally differentiated effector memory CD45RA+ cells were excluded from the naive CD8 cells, which were CD45RO-negative and positively selected for CCR7. The table came from immunoSEQ multiplex PCR; TCRdb's copy has only in-frame clones and leaves some out. The data contain under 2,000,000 clones, approximately 94% of them seen just once; the ten biggest clones take up under 1.5%. The sample taken for sequencing was naive CD8+ T cells sorted from blood. These receptors were taken from a man aged 18 to 35 in good health.

This clone was seen once. CDR3 sequence (DNA): TGTGCCAGCAGCTTGTACGGACCCAATTCACCCCTCCACTTT. Translating gives CASSLYGPNSPLHF. The J gene is TRBJ1-6, the V gene TRBV5-6; no reliable D call. Germline values: CDR1 SGHDT, CDR2 YYEEEE. Trimming left V 1 base short and J 7 bases short, with 9 bases between. The CDR3 contains 14 residues.

The chain has TRBV6-1 and TRBJ2-5, with unresolved D. The CDR3 contains 13 residues. V was cut by 0 bases and J by 1 base, with 3 bases left in between. Germline V CDR1 and CDR2: MNHNS, SASEGT. Here the CDR3 reads CASSEAVQETQYF. CDR3 nucleotide sequence: TGTGCCAGCAGTGAAGCCGTCCAAGAGACCCAGTACTTC.

The rearrangement joins TRBV7-9 to TRBJ2-5; 9 bases are shared with TRBD1. The CDR3 totals 14 residues. Germline-derived CDR1 and CDR2 are SEHNR and FQNEAQ (reference sequence). V dropped 1 base and J dropped 5; count of bases not matched to a gene: 2. The CDR3 loop reads CASSLGTGDETQYF. The CDR3 region has the DNA TGTGCCAGCAGCTTAGGGACAGGGGATGAGACCCAGTACTTC.

On this clone: The same CDR3 arises from other DNA sequences in this sample as well. The rearrangement joins TRBV9 to TRBJ2-5; D is unclear. This CDR3 is built from 14 residues. Germline V gene sequence: CDR1 SGDLS, CDR2 YYNGEE. V lost 0 bases, J lost 2 bases, and 8 bases lay in between. CDR3 protein: CASSVDGWQETQYF. CDR3 coding DNA: TGTGCCAGCAGCGTAGATGGTTGGCAAGAGACCCAGTACTTC. The full variable domain, with the rest looked up from reference TRBV9 and TRBJ2-5, is DSGVTQTPKHLITATGQRVTLRCSPRSGDLSVYWYQQSLDQGLQFLIQYYNGEERAKGNILERFSAQQFPDLHSELNLSSLELGDSALYFCASSVDGWQETQYFGPGTRLLVL.

The chain combines TRBV7-6 with TRBJ2-7; 9 bases align to TRBD1. The CDR3 consists of 14 residues. J was trimmed by 6 bases and V by 5 bases; bases with no gene match: 8. Germline V gene sequence: CDR1 SGHVS, CDR2 FNYEAQ. The CDR3 reads CASSPPGTGFEQYF. CDR3 in DNA: TGTGCCAGCAGCCCTCCCGGGACAGGGTTCGAGCAGTACTTC.